The present entry profiles one T cell receptor (beta chain) with its context. Its antigen is currently unknown. The data were obtained in a study of blood T cells in healthy people across ages. Primed by a sample-barcoded 5' primer and a J-beta primer mix, a second PCR proceeded for about 6 to 11 cycles. TCRdb passed the 5' RACE reads through MiXCR, listing each CDR3 protein once. In the table there are roughly 680,000 distinct CDR3 sequences, roughly 49% of which are singletons. Findings and caveats of the study: Per million T cells, TCR beta diversity dropped about linearly as age rose. The study found more naive CD4+ cells and higher diversity in long-lived than aged donors.

Healthy Caucasians from Russia aged about 6 to 100 served as donors. For every donor, a draw yielded ten milliliters of peripheral blood. CDR3 length: 14 amino acids. Germline V gene sequence: CDR1 MNHEY, CDR2 SVGAGI. Source material: blood. V and J are TRBV6-5 and TRBJ2-7, with 8 bases identical to TRBD2. With the DNA end fitting TRBJ2-5 better, the J assignment may be wrong. This TCR derives from a woman aged 55-69 years in good health. The CDR3: CASSPTSVEETQYF. In DNA, the CDR3 is TGTGCCAGCAGTCCGACTAGCGTTGAAGAGACCCAGTACTTC.